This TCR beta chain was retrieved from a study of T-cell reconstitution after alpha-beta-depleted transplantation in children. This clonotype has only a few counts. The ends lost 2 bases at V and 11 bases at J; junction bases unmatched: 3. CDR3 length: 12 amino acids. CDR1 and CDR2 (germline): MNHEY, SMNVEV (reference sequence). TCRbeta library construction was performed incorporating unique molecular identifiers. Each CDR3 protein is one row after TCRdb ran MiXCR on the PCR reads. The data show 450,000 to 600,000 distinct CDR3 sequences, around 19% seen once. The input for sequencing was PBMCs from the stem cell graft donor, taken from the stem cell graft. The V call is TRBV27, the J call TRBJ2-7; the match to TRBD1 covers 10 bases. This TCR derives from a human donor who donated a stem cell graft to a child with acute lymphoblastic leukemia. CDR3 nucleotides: TGTGCCAGCAGTTTAGGGACAGGGGTGGAGTACTTC. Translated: CASSLGTGVEYF.